This T cell receptor beta chain was sequenced during a study of vaccination effects on CD4 cells after COVID-19. Across the study: Two-dose BNT162b2 or mRNA-1273 vaccination was given to participants. Broader study findings: Spike-reactive clones present post-vaccine in convalescents were predominantly new vaccine-induced clones. Marked clonal contraction of infection- and vaccine-induced clones was seen late after vaccination.

This clone was seen more than once but under ten times. Antigen specificity is unknown. Before sequencing took place, the ViraFEST assay used viral peptide pools to expand antigen-specific CD4+ T cells. The culture ran for nine to ten days, and then CD4+ T cells were isolated. The person was diagnosed with PCR-confirmed SARS-CoV-2 infection between March and December 2020. PBMC were cultured at approximately 2 million per well with roughly 9.7 IU/ml IL-2 and 8 to 10 ug/ml peptides. Here immunoSEQ multiplex PCR was the method, and the copy in TCRdb shows in-frame clones only, minus some. The sample contains roughly 73,000 clones, roughly 73% of which appear only once. This CDR3 contains 8 residues. V lost 10 bases and J lost 10, with 1 base in between. Germline-derived CDR1 and CDR2 are KGHDR and SFDVKD.

The chain recombines TRBV24-1 with TRBJ1-6, with no clear D. The receptor was isolated from a human donor who had a prior SARS-CoV-2 infection. This specimen consisted of CD4+ T cells from PBMCs cultured with HIV peptides, obtained before COVID-19 vaccination. Regarding subset: HIV-1 Nef peptide pool negative control/reference culture. The CDR3 DNA sequence: TGTGCCACATCACCCCTCCACTTT. Translated: CATSPLHF.